The 21 T cell receptor beta chains below all came from one sample that was sequenced in a study of blood T cell repertoires in COVID-19. Sequencing was performed with immunoSEQ multiplex PCR; in TCRdb, only in-frame clones are kept and a portion is missing. The sample shows some 350,000 clones, about 88% of them seen only once. The sequenced sample consisted of PBMCs or T cells enriched from blood (not recorded which). These receptors originate from a woman in her thirties who had recovered from COVID-19.

The CDR3 DNA follows: TGTGCCAGCAGTCTCACAGGGGGCGATACGCAGTATTTT. It is translated as CASSLTGGDTQYF. The V call is TRBV28, the J call TRBJ2-3, with TRBD1 matching 9 bases. There are 13 residues in the CDR3. V was clipped by 5 bases and J by 6 bases; unmatched bases: 3. Per the germline V gene, CDR1 is MDHEN and CDR2 is SYDVKM.

This chain uses TRBV7-9 with TRBJ1-1; D ambiguous. The CDR3 extends over 14 amino acids. Trimming took off 3 bases at V and 1 base at J, with 9 bases between the two ends. CDR1 and CDR2 (germline): SEHNR, FQNEAQ (reference sequence). The CDR3 sequence is CASSFSTWNTEAFF. In DNA, the CDR3 is TGTGCCAGCAGCTTCTCGACATGGAACACTGAAGCTTTCTTT.

This clone has ten or more counts. V usage is TRBV2 and J usage is TRBJ2-7, with TRBD2 as a possible D gene (6 bases). Trimming pared 4 bases from V and 4 bases from J, leaving 17 bases between. Germline V CDR1 and CDR2: SNHLY, FYNNEI. This CDR3 comprises 15 residues. CDR3: CASSVGLWRVYEQYF. Written as DNA, the CDR3 is TGTGCCAGCAGTGTTGGACTATGGCGGGTTTACGAGCAGTACTTC.

The gene calls are TRBV15 and TRBJ2-1; TRBD2 matches at 9 bases. In germline, CDR1 is LNHNV, CDR2 YYDKDF (reference sequence). The CDR3 length is 17 residues. V was clipped by 0 bases and J by 8 bases; unmatched bases: 11. The CDR3 protein is CATSRDLGSGRIDEQFF. As DNA, the CDR3 is TGTGCCACCAGCAGAGATTTGGGTAGCGGGAGAATCGATGAGCAGTTCTTC.

This chain links TRBV7-8 with TRBJ1-2; the D gene is possibly TRBD1 (6 bases). Germline CDR1 and CDR2: SGHVS and FQNEAQ. Between the trimmed V and J ends, which lost 5 bases and 8 bases, there was a span of 21 bases. This CDR3 comprises 15 residues. CDR3 sequence reads: CASSHQRGGFGGYTF. The CDR3 DNA sequence: TGTGCCAGCAGCCACCAGAGGGGGGGGTTCGGAGGCTACACCTTC.

This chain joins TRBV5-1 and TRBJ2-7; D gene unclear. Trimming removed 2 bases at V and 0 bases at J, with 9 bases between. The germline V gene encodes CDR1 SGHRS and CDR2 YFSETQ. The CDR3 is 14 residues long. CDR3 DNA sequence: TGCGCCAGCAGCTTTTCCGTTAACTCCTACGAGCAGTACTTC. It is translated as CASSFSVNSYEQYF.

The chain is built from TRBV7-8 and TRBJ2-7; 12 bases are shared with TRBD2. Per germline, CDR1 SGHVS and CDR2 FQNEAQ. V gave up 5 bases and J gave up 1 base; unmatched junction bases: 3. The length of the CDR3 is 15 residues. CDR3 sequence reads: CASSRTSGKSYEQYF. In DNA, the CDR3 is TGTGCCAGCAGCCGGACTAGCGGGAAGTCCTACGAGCAGTACTTC.

The gene calls are TRBV5-1 and TRBJ2-7; possible D gene TRBD2, 6 bases. In germline, CDR1 is SGHRS, CDR2 YFSETQ. Trimming took 4 bases from V and 4 from J, leaving 15 bases between them. There are 14 residues in the CDR3. The CDR3 region has the DNA TGCGCCAGCAGCCCGGGAGAGTGGGCTTACGAGCAGTACTTC. Amino acids: CASSPGEWAYEQYF.

The chain's CDR3 is CASSTGRRGTNTEAFF. The DNA of the CDR3 is TGTGCCAGTAGTACCGGACGACGGGGAACTAACACTGAAGCTTTCTTT. This chain links TRBV19 with TRBJ1-1; unclear D gene. The CDR3 contains 16 residues. Germline V gene lookup returns CDR1 LNHDA and CDR2 SQIVND (reference sequence). The ends were cut back, 4 bases at V and 2 bases at J, with 17 bases in the middle. Variable domain in full (rest from reference TRBV19 and TRBJ1-1): DGGITQSPKYLFRKEGQNVTLSCEQNLNHDAMYWYRQDPGQGLRLIYYSQIVNDFQKGDIAEGYSVSREKKESFPLTVTSAQKNPTAFYLCASSTGRRGTNTEAFFGQGTRLTVV.

The chain recombines TRBV27 with TRBJ2-3; D uncertain. The V end lost 4 bases, the J end lost 0 bases, and 14 bases lay between the germline ends. The CDR3 covers 16 residues. Germline V gene data show CDR1 as MNHEY and CDR2 as SMNVEV (reference sequence). Here the CDR3 DNA reads TGTGCCAGCAGTTCTCCCTGGGCAACTAGCACAGATACGCAGTATTTT. This encodes CASSSPWATSTDTQYF.

The chain links TRBV9 to TRBJ2-1; TRBD1 might be the D (6 bases). This CDR3 contains 14 residues. The V and J ends lost 7 bases and 10 bases respectively, with 21 bases between them. The germline V gene has CDR1 SGDLS and CDR2 YYNGEE. CDR3 in amino acids: CASRAPQPGEEQFF. The CDR3 DNA reads as TGTGCCAGCCGAGCGCCGCAGCCAGGGGAGGAGCAGTTCTTC. The variable domain in full, completed from reference TRBV9 and TRBJ2-1, reads DSGVTQTPKHLITATGQRVTLRCSPRSGDLSVYWYQQSLDQGLQFLIQYYNGEERAKGNILERFSAQQFPDLHSELNLSSLELGDSALYFCASRAPQPGEEQFFGPGTRLTVL.

This chain uses TRBV19 with TRBJ1-1; D is unresolved. The germline CDR1 and CDR2 sequences are LNHDA and SQIVND (reference sequence). V was shortened by 3 bases and J by 5 bases, with 10 bases between the two germline ends. This CDR3 comprises 13 residues. The CDR3 reads CASSINDRTEAFF. DNA of the CDR3: TGTGCCAGTAGTATCAATGATCGGACTGAAGCTTTCTTT.

The V and J genes are TRBV5-4 and TRBJ1-6; 7 positions agree with TRBD1. J lost 11 bases, V lost 0 bases, and 17 bases had no gene match. Per germline, CDR1 SGHNT and CDR2 YYREEE (reference sequence). This CDR3 comprises 18 residues. This chain's CDR3 is CASSLVLTGEWPGTPLHF. Here the CDR3 DNA reads TGTGCCAGCAGCTTGGTTCTTACAGGGGAATGGCCCGGAACACCCCTCCACTTT.

A note on this clone: No DNA is shown, since the ends of the CDR3 on it are uncertain; the CDR3 is the one TCRdb lists. The chain joins TRBV5-1 to TRBJ2-3; TRBD2 was called by the table and not checked on the DNA. The germline V gene has CDR1 SGHRS and CDR2 YFSETQ. The CDR3 adds up to 12 amino acids, both ends counted. CDR3 in amino acids: CASSLVGGGTNF.

On this clone: The identical CDR3 is also encoded by other nucleotide sequences in the sample. The chain has TRBV28 and TRBJ2-7, with D uncertain. Trimming took off 5 bases at V and 4 bases at J, with 9 bases between the two ends. CDR1 and CDR2 (germline): MDHEN, SYDVKM. The CDR3 contains 12 residues. CDR3 coding DNA: TGTGCCAGCAGTCCCTCTACGTACGAGCAGTACTTC. Translated: CASSPSTYEQYF.

The chain couples TRBV24-1 to TRBJ1-1, with D possibly being TRBD1 (6 bases). Germline values: CDR1 KGHDR, CDR2 SFDVKD. The CDR3 has 14 residues. Trimming took 10 bases from V and 4 from J, leaving 18 bases between them. The CDR3 loop reads CATTDAQGSTEAFF. The CDR3 DNA reads as TGTGCCACTACTGATGCACAGGGAAGCACTGAAGCTTTCTTT.

This chain joins TRBV19 and TRBJ2-7; 8 bases fit TRBD1. V was pared by 0 bases and J by 5 bases, with 6 bases of the junction left unmatched. Germline values: CDR1 LNHDA, CDR2 SQIVND (reference sequence). This CDR3 comprises 15 residues. CDR3 amino acids: CASSIDIRTGNEQYF. The CDR3 DNA is TGTGCCAGTAGTATAGACATACGGACAGGGAACGAGCAGTACTTC. The entire variable domain, with the rest obtained from reference TRBV19 and TRBJ2-7, is as follows: DGGITQSPKYLFRKEGQNVTLSCEQNLNHDAMYWYRQDPGQGLRLIYYSQIVNDFQKGDIAEGYSVSREKKESFPLTVTSAQKNPTAFYLCASSIDIRTGNEQYFGPGTRLTVT.

This rearrangement joins TRBV27 to TRBJ2-7; perhaps TRBD1 as D (6 bases). CDR1 MNHEY and CDR2 SMNVEV come from the germline V gene (reference sequence). V was clipped by 6 bases and J by 4 bases, with 16 bases between them. This CDR3 spans 14 amino acids. This CDR3 reads CASRHGIRGYEQYF. CDR3 coding DNA: TGTGCCAGCAGACACGGGATCAGGGGTTACGAGCAGTACTTC.

The chain recombines TRBV7-7 with TRBJ2-5, with TRBD2 matching over 9 bases. The CDR3 sequence is 14 residues long. Germline lookup yields CDR1 SSHAT and CDR2 FNYEAQ (reference sequence). The CDR3 nucleotides read TGTGCTAGCGGGGCGGGAGGGCCGTGGGAGACCCAGTACTTC. This sequence encodes CASGAGGPWETQYF.

The DNA of the CDR3 is TGCGCCAGCAGCCAAGGGAGGCAGACCCTCCACTTT. Protein sequence: CASSQGRQTLHF. The chain couples TRBV4-1 to TRBJ1-6; the D is unclear. Germline values: CDR1 MGHRA, CDR2 YSYEKL. V was pared by 1 base and J by 14 bases, with 9 bases between. This CDR3 is 12 amino acids long.

The chain's CDR3 is CASSQLGTSNYGYTF. The DNA for the CDR3 is TGTGCCAGCAGCCAATTGGGGACTTCTAACTATGGCTACACCTTC. The rearrangement uses TRBV14 and TRBJ1-2; D is possibly TRBD1 (5 bases). Trimming took off 2 bases at V and 0 bases at J, with 10 bases between the two ends. The CDR3 is 15 amino acids. Germline-derived CDR1 and CDR2 are SGHDN and FVKESK.